This TCR beta chain derives from a study of response to subunit inactivated influenza vaccine. Study-wide results and caveats: The authors suggested that every seasonal influenza vaccination recruits few new T cells.

TCRdb re-derived calls from the RT-PCR reads in MiXCR, one entry per CDR3 protein. The sample has under 850,000 distinct CDR3 sequences, approximately 17% seen once. This CDR3 contains 12 residues. Trimming took 6 bases from V and 8 from J, leaving 13 bases between them. Germline loops: CDR1 MNHEY, CDR2 SVGAGI. On this clonotype: Its matching antigen is unknown.

The gene calls are TRBV6-5 and TRBJ1-1, with TRBD1 as a possible D gene (6 bases). This clonotype was sampled from a man in his fifties who received an inactivated influenza vaccine. The starting material was PBMCs from blood, obtained about 5 days after vaccination. The CDR3 DNA reads TGTGCCAGCAGACCTCCGGGGGCCGAAGCTTTCTTT. Its translation is CASRPPGAEAFF.